The 14 T cell receptor beta chains listed next were all sequenced from one sample in a study of cytomegalovirus exposure and HLA in healthy donors. PCR used 60 Vbeta primers and 13 Jbeta primers. The method was immunoSEQ multiplex PCR; TCRdb's version includes in-frame clones alone and lacks a portion of them. The profile shows about 110,000 clones, over 75% of them singletons. Material: PBMCs. The receptors were sampled from a woman in her thirties or forties in good health and CMV-seropositive.

J is TRBJ2-1 and V is TRBV15; TRBD2 agrees at 8 bases. CDR1 is LNHNV and CDR2 is YYDKDF in the germline V gene (reference sequence). The CDR3 has 15 residues. The ends lost 0 bases at V and 7 bases at J; junction bases unmatched: 5. The CDR3 DNA sequence: TGTGCCACCAGCAGAGATCGGACTAGCAAAAATGAGCAGTTCTTC. It specifies CATSRDRTSKNEQFF.

This clone showed up just a few times. The genes are TRBV25-1 and TRBJ2-7, with a tentative D call TRBD2 (5 bases). Trimming cost V 4 bases and J 1 base, with 11 bases left between them. Germline V CDR1 and CDR2: MGHDK, SYGVNS. This CDR3 contains 14 residues. The CDR3 nucleotides read TGTGCCAGCAGTGCCGGGATCACGTCCTACGAGCAGTACTTC. Translating gives CASSAGITSYEQYF.

This clone appeared once. Its ends do not fully match the called genes, so a read error is possible. This sequence joins TRBV7-8 and TRBJ2-5; D is undetermined. Per germline, CDR1 SGHVS and CDR2 FQNEAQ. This CDR3 region has 13 residues. The CDR3 region has the DNA TGTGCCAACAGCTTAGTTAGCTACCAGACCCAGTACTTC. It translates to CANSLVSYQTQYF.

This clone has only one observation. The chain couples TRBV5-1 to TRBJ2-3, with 7 bases fitting TRBD2. Germline CDR1 reads SGHRS; CDR2 reads YFSETQ. V lost 4 bases and J lost 2; bases outside the gene matches: 16. The CDR3 is 18 amino acids. CDR3 bases: TGCGCCAGCAGCCTCCCCCGGGGCGGGGGAGGATACACAGATACGCAGTATTTT. Translation gives CASSLPRGGGGYTDTQYF.

This clone was seen only a few times. The chain joins TRBV7-9 to TRBJ2-3; 7 bases map to TRBD2. The CDR3 sequence is 12 residues long. With 5 bases clipped from V and 5 bases from J, the junction kept 1 base outside the gene matches. Germline CDR1 reads SEHNR; CDR2 reads FQNEAQ (reference sequence). The CDR3 is CASSRGGDTQYF. The CDR3 DNA sequence: TGTGCCAGCAGCCGCGGGGGAGATACGCAGTATTTT. The variable domain in full, completed from reference TRBV7-9 and TRBJ2-3, reads DTGVSQNPRHKITKRGQNVTFRCDPISEHNRLYWYRQTLGQGPEFLTYFQNEAQLEKSRLLSDRFSAERPKGSFSTLEIQRTEQGDSAMYLCASSRGGDTQYFGPGTRLTVL.

The chain employs TRBV4-2 and TRBJ2-2; D ambiguous. Germline V CDR1 and CDR2: LGHNA, YNFKEQ. The V end lost 2 bases, the J end lost 6 bases, and 13 bases lay between the germline ends. The CDR3 is 15 residues long. CDR3 in amino acids: CASSQNPYGAGELFF. CDR3 nucleotide sequence: TGTGCCAGCAGCCAAAATCCATACGGAGCCGGGGAGCTGTTTTTT.

The chain joins TRBV10-1 to TRBJ1-4; D remains ambiguous. Germline V gene lookup returns CDR1 WNHNN and CDR2 SYGVQD (reference sequence). V was clipped by 8 bases and J by 6 bases, with 16 bases between them. This CDR3 has 14 residues. The DNA of the CDR3 is TGCGCCAGCTCGCTTGGAGCGTTCGATGAAAAACTGTTTTTT. This codes for CASSLGAFDEKLFF.

V and J are TRBV4-1 and TRBJ2-7; perhaps TRBD1 as D (6 bases). CDR1 MGHRA and CDR2 YSYEKL come from the germline V gene. Trimming shortened V by 0 bases and J by 6 bases, and 12 bases separated the two germline ends. The CDR3 sequence is 14 residues long. The CDR3 bases are TGCGCCAGCAGCCAAGAGACAGGTTGGGGCGAGCAGTACTTC. Translating it yields CASSQETGWGEQYF.

This clone was observed at least ten times. The chain employs TRBV4-1 and TRBJ1-2; D not resolved. Germline V CDR1 and CDR2: MGHRA, YSYEKL. This CDR3 has 14 amino acids. V shed 1 base and J shed 4 bases, with 10 bases lying between them. The CDR3 nucleotides are TGCGCCAGCAGCCAAGGATCGGTTTTCTATGGCTACACCTTC. It translates to CASSQGSVFYGYTF.

This clone was observed a single time. V and J are TRBV29-1 and TRBJ2-5, with D tentatively TRBD1 (5 bases). Per germline, CDR1 SQVTM and CDR2 ANQGSEA. The CDR3 totals 15 residues. Between the trimmed V and J ends, which lost 3 bases and 3 bases, there was a span of 17 bases. This CDR3 reads CSVEFRQSVKETQYF. The CDR3 DNA reads as TGCAGCGTTGAGTTCCGACAGAGCGTTAAAGAGACCCAGTACTTC.

J is TRBJ1-1 and V is TRBV5-1, with D tentatively TRBD1 (6 bases). This CDR3 contains 14 residues. V was clipped by 0 bases and J by 4 bases, with 10 bases between them. Per germline, CDR1 SGHRS and CDR2 YFSETQ. CDR3 bases: TGCGCCAGCAGCTTGGACAGGGTCGGCACTGAAGCTTTCTTT. This encodes CASSLDRVGTEAFF.

The rearrangement joins TRBV2 to TRBJ2-3; D is perhaps TRBD1 (7 bases). V lost 3 bases and J lost 5, with 12 bases in between. The CDR3 spans 14 residues. Germline lookup yields CDR1 SNHLY and CDR2 FYNNEI. The CDR3 is CASSDQGGQDTQYF. The CDR3 bases are TGTGCCAGCAGTGACCAGGGGGGCCAAGATACGCAGTATTTT. The full variable domain, its missing parts supplied by reference TRBV2 and TRBJ2-3, is EPEVTQTPSHQVTQMGQEVILRCVPISNHLYFYWYRQILGQKVEFLVSFYNNEISEKSEIFDDQFSVERPDGSNFTLKIRSTKLEDSAMYFCASSDQGGQDTQYFGPGTRLTVL.

Here the CDR3 DNA reads TGTGCCAGCAGCGTACTACCGGGACAGCTCACAGATACGCAGTATTTT. This gives the protein CASSVLPGQLTDTQYF. The V and J genes are TRBV9 and TRBJ2-3, with 7 bases lining up with TRBD1. CDR1 SGDLS and CDR2 YYNGEE come from the germline V gene. V lost 1 base and J lost 2; bases outside the gene matches: 7. The CDR3 sequence is 16 residues long.

The V call is TRBV28, the J call TRBJ2-7; 8 positions match TRBD1. CDR1 and CDR2 (germline): MDHEN, SYDVKM. The CDR3 has 17 residues. V lost 3 bases and J lost 8; bases outside the gene matches: 18. CDR3 in DNA: TGTGCCAGCAGTTTCACGAGATTGACAGGGGCCCCTGTGAAGCAGTACTTC. Translated: CASSFTRLTGAPVKQYF.